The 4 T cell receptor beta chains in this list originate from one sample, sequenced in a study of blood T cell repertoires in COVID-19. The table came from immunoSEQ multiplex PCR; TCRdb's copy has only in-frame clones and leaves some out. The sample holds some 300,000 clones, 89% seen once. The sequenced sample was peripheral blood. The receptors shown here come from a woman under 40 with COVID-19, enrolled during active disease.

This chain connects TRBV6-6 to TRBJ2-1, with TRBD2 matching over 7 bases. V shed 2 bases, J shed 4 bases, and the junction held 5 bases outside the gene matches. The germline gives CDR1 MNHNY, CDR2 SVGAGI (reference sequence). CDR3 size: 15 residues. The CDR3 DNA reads TGTGCCAGCAGTTACAGGCAGGGAGGGTACAATGAGCAGTTCTTC. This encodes CASSYRQGGYNEQFF.

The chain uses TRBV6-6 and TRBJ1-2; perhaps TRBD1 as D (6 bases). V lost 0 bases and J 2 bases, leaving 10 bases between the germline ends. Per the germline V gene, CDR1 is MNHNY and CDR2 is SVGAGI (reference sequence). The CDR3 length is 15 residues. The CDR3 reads CASSYSIGQNYGYTF. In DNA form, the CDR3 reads TGTGCCAGCAGTTACTCGATAGGACAGAACTATGGCTACACCTTC.

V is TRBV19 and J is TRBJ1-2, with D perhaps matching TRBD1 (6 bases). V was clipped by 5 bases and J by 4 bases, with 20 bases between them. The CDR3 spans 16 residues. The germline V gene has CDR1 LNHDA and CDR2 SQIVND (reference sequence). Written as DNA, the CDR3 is TGTGCCAGTAGTCCGCAATCAGGGGCTTTGGGCTATGGCTACACCTTC. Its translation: CASSPQSGALGYGYTF.

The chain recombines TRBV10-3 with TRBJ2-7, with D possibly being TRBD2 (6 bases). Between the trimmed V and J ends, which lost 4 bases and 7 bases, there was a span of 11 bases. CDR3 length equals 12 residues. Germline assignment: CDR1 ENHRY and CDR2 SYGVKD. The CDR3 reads CAISAGDWEQYF. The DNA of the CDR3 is TGTGCCATCAGTGCGGGGGATTGGGAGCAGTACTTC.